The present T cell receptor beta chain was sequenced within a study of shared clonotypes between healthy human individuals. On the study more broadly: Each donor had three CD4 naive, three CD4 memory, two CD8 naive and one CD8 memory plate.

For this clone: The antigen is not known. The same CDR3 is also encoded by other DNA sequences in this sample.

Study conclusions and caveats: Clonotype sharing among donors was thought likely to change with sequencing depth.

V was clipped by 3 bases and J by 5 bases, with 10 bases between them. The CDR3 covers 12 residues. Germline V gives CDR1 SQVTM, CDR2 ANQGSEA. Original data processing: Junction-only immunoSEQ sequences carried no quality scores, so filtering differed. Here immunoSEQ multiplex PCR was the method, and the copy in TCRdb shows in-frame clones only, minus some. The DNA gave D and trimming, while V, J and clone size come from that table. The sample records roughly 760,000 clones, under 80% being singletons. The rearrangement uses TRBV29-1 and TRBJ2-5; a weak D match, TRBD2 (7 bases). Sample: memory CD4+ T cells sorted from blood. Subset denoted: CD45RA-negative fraction. This TCR was sampled from a woman in her twenties or thirties in good health. The CDR3 protein is CSVDRGGETQYF. The CDR3 region has the DNA TGCAGCGTTGACAGGGGAGGGGAGACCCAGTACTTC.